This is a list of T cell receptor beta chains from one sample in a study of OX40 agonist ivuxolimab in advanced cancers. Measured with immunoSEQ multiplex PCR; TCRdb has only the in-frame clones, and not every one. Found here are 42,000 or so clones, just under 90% of them singletons; the top ten hold under 40%. The sequences come from CD4+ or CD8+ T cells sorted from blood, collected in a trial of the OX40 agonist ivuxolimab. These receptors were collected from an adult with an advanced solid tumor such as melanoma, head and neck, liver or kidney cancer. Each CDR3 is given with its conserved first and last residue. The D gene is left open where the match is weak. Clone sizes are given selectively: once, few, many, or a class where the clone is expanded.

>TRBJ2-7|TRBV6-1|TRBD2|NA
CASSLPGTSDYEQYF
TGTGCCAGCAGTCTTCCCGGGACTAGCGACTACGAGCAGTACTTC
>TRBJ1-4|TRBV7-8|TRBD1|once
CASSYRDRVEKLFF
TGTGCCAGCAGCTACAGAGACAGGGTAGAAAAACTGTTTTTT
>TRBJ2-5|TRBV6-1|TRBD1|NA
CASSDKQGDQETQYF
TGTGCCAGCAGTGACAAACAGGGGGACCAAGAGACCCAGTACTTC
>TRBJ2-2|TRBV7-9|NA|NA
CASSFMDGNTGELFF
TGTGCCAGCAGCTTCATGGACGGAAACACCGGGGAGCTGTTTTTT
>TRBJ2-1|TRBV18|TRBD1|once
CASSPKLTGDSYNEQFF
TGTGCCAGCTCACCAAAGCTTACAGGGGACTCCTACAATGAGCAGTTCTTC
>TRBJ2-1|TRBV4-1|TRBD2|NA
CASSQTSGGPNEQFF
TGCGCCAGCAGCCAAACTAGCGGGGGGCCCAATGAGCAGTTCTTC
>TRBJ2-1|TRBV30|TRBD2|NA
CAQGPVAGGWNEQFF
TGTGCCCAAGGGCCGGTAGCGGGAGGTTGGAATGAGCAGTTCTTC
>TRBJ2-7|TRBV2|NA|NA
CASSKDLSYEQYF
TGTGCCAGCAGTAAGGACCTATCCTACGAGCAGTACTTC
>TRBJ1-2|TRBV7-8|TRBD1|NA
CASSLDRTNYGYTF
TGTGCCAGCAGCTTGGACAGGACTAACTATGGCTACACCTTC
>TRBJ1-2|TRBV11-2|NA|NA
CASSLEGYGYTF
TGTGCCAGCAGCTTAGAGGGTTATGGCTACACCTTC
>TRBJ1-1|TRBV6-1|NA|NA
CASSEGGSTEAFF
TGTGCCAGCAGTGAAGGGGGCTCCACTGAAGCTTTCTTT
>TRBJ2-7|TRBV4-1|TRBD1|NA
CASSQVPGQGAGEQYF
TGCGCCAGCAGCCAAGTCCCCGGACAGGGGGCGGGGGAGCAGTACTTC
>TRBJ2-5|TRBV9|NA|NA
CASSVGTEKTQYF
TGTGCCAGCAGCGTAGGAACGGAAAAGACCCAGTACTTC
>TRBJ1-1|TRBV28|NA|NA
CASSYLREMNTEAFF
TGTGCCAGCAGTTACCTAAGGGAAATGAACACTGAAGCTTTCTTT
>TRBJ2-3|TRBV7-9|NA|NA
CASSLLSGGEDTQYF
TGTGCCAGCAGTTTGTTATCAGGGGGGGAAGATACGCAGTATTTT
>TRBJ1-4|TRBV10-2|NA|NA
CASSVGSEKLFF
TGCGCCAGTTCCGTCGGTAGCGAAAAACTGTTTTTT
>TRBJ2-1|TRBV29-1|NA|NA
CSVVPAGASSYNEQFF
TGCAGCGTTGTACCTGCCGGGGCGAGCTCCTACAATGAGCAGTTCTTC
>TRBJ2-1|TRBV4-1|TRBD2|NA
CASSHGAGGYNEQFF
TGCGCCAGCAGCCATGGAGCGGGGGGATACAATGAGCAGTTCTTC
>TRBJ2-3|TRBV7-2|TRBD1|NA
CASSLVAGGASDTQYF
TGTGCCAGCAGCTTAGTGGCAGGGGGCGCGTCAGATACGCAGTATTTT
>TRBJ1-1|TRBV30|NA|NA
CAWSGVPTEAFF
TGTGCCTGGTCCGGAGTACCCACTGAAGCTTTCTTT
>TRBJ2-1|TRBV11-2|TRBD1|once
CASSLRRGQGAGNEQFF
TGTGCCAGCAGCTTGCGCCGAGGACAGGGGGCCGGCAATGAGCAGTTCTTC
>TRBJ2-7|TRBV4-2|NA|medium-sized
CASSPEGTLSYEQYF
TGTGCCAGCAGTCCCGAGGGGACCCTCTCCTACGAGCAGTACTTC
>TRBJ2-7|TRBV5-1|NA|NA
CASSPDWTVTYEQYF
TGCGCCAGCAGCCCGGACTGGACAGTGACCTACGAGCAGTACTTC
>TRBJ2-2|TRBV14|NA|NA
CASSQARGGELFF
TGTGCCAGCAGCCAAGCGCGGGGCGGGGAGCTGTTTTTT